This T cell receptor (beta chain) was retrieved from a study of cytomegalovirus exposure and HLA in healthy donors. About the study: An analysis done earlier identified 100 million to 140 million unique TCR beta sequences from roughly 190 million T cells.

Study-level points and caveats: Some TCR beta chains (around 160 of them) were listed as cytomegalovirus-associated. As a later analysis showed, a missense DCLRE1C variant was linked to trimming of TCR beta V- and J-genes.

CMV serostatus was not recorded for this donor. Use of 60 Vbeta and 13 Jbeta primers characterized the PCR. This table comes from immunoSEQ multiplex PCR, and its TCRdb copy is limited to in-frame clones, with some not included. This sample yields 150,000 to 200,000 clones, of which over 80% are seen a single time; approximately 1.8% belongs to the top ten. Note on this clone: The antigen is unknown.

This CDR3 is built from 15 residues. Germline-derived CDR1 and CDR2 are SEHNR and FQNEAQ (reference sequence). V shed 0 bases and J shed 4 bases, with 12 bases lying between them. V is TRBV7-9 and J is TRBJ1-1; no firm D call. The source is a human donor in good health. Sequenced sample: PBMCs. The chain's CDR3 is CASSLALVTSTEAFF. CDR3 bases: TGTGCCAGCAGCTTAGCGTTGGTCACATCCACTGAAGCTTTCTTT.